This T cell receptor (beta chain) was captured by sequencing in a study of PD-L1 blockade in urothelial cancer. Study overall: Treatment start was followed by blood analysis at 3 weeks (second dose) and again at 6 weeks.

The germline gives CDR1 SGHAT, CDR2 FQNNGV. Trimming removed 1 base at V and 0 bases at J, with 10 bases between. The CDR3 loop spans 16 amino acids. The method was immunoSEQ multiplex PCR; TCRdb's version includes in-frame clones alone and lacks a portion of them. Of tens of thousands of clones listed, 90% are singletons. The sample in question was PBMCs, obtained around atezolizumab (anti-PD-L1) treatment. The receptor's source is a man in his 70s with urothelial cancer. The chain carries TRBV11-2 and TRBJ1-3; no definite D call. The CDR3 reads CASSLGGLSSGNTIYF. In DNA, the CDR3 is TGTGCCAGCAGCTTAGGCGGATTGAGCTCTGGAAACACCATATATTTT.